These T cell receptor beta chains were read from a single sample in a study of blood T cell repertoires in COVID-19. This table comes from immunoSEQ multiplex PCR, and its TCRdb copy is limited to in-frame clones, with some not included. Among over 60,000 clones listed, about 88% were seen once. The sequencing input was peripheral blood. The receptor source for this set is a woman in her forties or fifties with active COVID-19. Both conserved end residues are trimmed from each CDR3. The size of a clone is reported for some rows only, either as once, few or many, or as a class for expanded clones.

abundance	v_gene	j_gene	CDR3aa
-	TRBV3-1/TRBV3-2	TRBJ2-1	ASSQEKPLLVAYNEQF
-	TRBV6-5	TRBJ1-5	ATRSTGEDQPQH
-	TRBV20-1	TRBJ2-1	SPRTGGPWV
-	TRBV10-3	TRBJ1-1	AISELGGQGVSTEAF
-	TRBV30	TRBJ1-1	AWSVRSGNTEAF
few	TRBV29-1	TRBJ1-5	SVATGVAQPQH
once	TRBV11-2	TRBJ1-2	ASSFGGRYGYT
-	TRBV7-2	TRBJ2-3	ASRGRVTTDTQY
-	TRBV5-5	TRBJ1-5	ASSQTGGLQPQH
-	TRBV9	TRBJ1-5	ASSPGGTQPQH
-	TRBV3-1/TRBV3-2	TRBJ2-7	ASSQPMTSVPYEQY
-	TRBV12-3/TRBV12-4	TRBJ2-1	ASRESAYNEQF
-	TRBV4-2	TRBJ2-1	ASSQEGRAGHEQF
-	TRBV5-1	TRBJ1-5	ASSLGQGNEPQH
-	TRBV12-3/TRBV12-4	TRBJ2-1	ASSFSDEQF
-	TRBV7-3	TRBJ2-7	ASSLIAGAENEQY
-	TRBV28	TRBJ2-3	ASSWGQGLSTDTQY
-	TRBV7-7	TRBJ2-1	ASSKGLNNEQF
once	TRBV5-1	TRBJ1-5	ASSLAGNQPQH
-	TRBV28	TRBJ1-2	AAKLAGNNYGYT
-	TRBV6-6	TRBJ1-5	ASSYGIQNQPQH
-	TRBV29-1	TRBJ1-1	SAETGANLNTEAF
-	TRBV2	TRBJ2-7	ASKEGDPSEQY
few	TRBV7-8	TRBJ1-2	ASSALRGANYGYT
-	TRBV7-3	TRBJ2-7	ASSPGTGSEQY
few	TRBV7-8	TRBJ1-5	ASSLAYGPNQPQH
-	TRBV19	TRBJ1-1	ASSTTGAITEAF
-	TRBV4-2	TRBJ2-3	ASSPSGAGGGDTQY
-	TRBV7-9	TRBJ1-3	ASSEALD
-	TRBV6-6	TRBJ1-5	ASSYHGTGLTQH
-	TRBV5-1	TRBJ1-3	ASRLTPFSGNTIY
-	TRBV5-1	TRBJ2-7	ASSTGLAGTEQY
-	TRBV19	TRBJ2-7	ASRGRGHEQY
once	TRBV3-1/TRBV3-2	TRBJ2-7	AGSPILGGSSYEQY
-	TRBV27	TRBJ2-1	ASSFPRGLAGENEQF
few	TRBV3-1/TRBV3-2	TRBJ2-2	ASSPGTDTGELF
-	TRBV29-1	TRBJ2-7	SVEVPGGHYEQY
-	TRBV9	TRBJ2-2	ASSVFASGRFFTGELF
-	TRBV5-1	TRBJ2-1	ASSGGLAASYNEQF
-	TRBV9	TRBJ1-1	ASSVVRTSEAF
-	TRBV5-4	TRBJ2-3	ASSRKGYTDTQY
-	TRBV28	TRBJ1-3	ASSFQLSFSGNTIY
-	TRBV18	TRBJ2-7	ATSGRDPYEQY
-	TRBV15	TRBJ2-5	ATSRDRGTQY
-	TRBV15	TRBJ2-3	ATSTPLPRGLAGVTDTQY
-	TRBV24-1	TRBJ2-7	ATSDVGTGGDEQY
few	TRBV3-1/TRBV3-2	TRBJ1-5	ASSLTQGRLGNQPQH
-	TRBV21-1	TRBJ2-6	ASSKSRRGQSGANVLT
-	TRBV12-5	TRBJ2-7	ASGLAGGIRSNEQY
-	TRBV5-6	TRBJ1-2	ASSLLSGTYGYT
-	TRBV5-1	TRBJ1-5	ASSIDDRINQPQH
-	TRBV5-6	TRBJ2-3	ASSLGTVSTDTQY
once	TRBV24-1	TRBJ2-5	ATSDGGSKKETQY
once	TRBV19	TRBJ2-7	ASSIGGQAYEQY
-	TRBV5-1	TRBJ1-1	ASSPPKGRPDTEAF
-	TRBV19	TRBJ1-5	ASSTLRQGWNQPQH
-	TRBV6-5	TRBJ1-2	ASSRGQGPHYGYT
once	TRBV5-1	TRBJ2-5	ASSLTSGGETQY
-	TRBV28	TRBJ1-2	ASSNTGGRGYT
once	TRBV4-2	TRBJ1-6	ASSQDCGGGNNSPLH